This T cell receptor beta chain was recorded in a study of cytomegalovirus exposure and HLA in healthy donors. Study results and limitations: Confirmation in vitro established that three CMV-associated chains were specific for CMV antigens. Roughly uniform depth of sequencing across donors was assumed in presence/absence analyses.

In the PCR, 60 Vbeta and 13 Jbeta primers were used. Method: immunoSEQ multiplex PCR; TCRdb's copy keeps in-frame clones and lacks some. This sample has some 150,000 clones; approximately 74% occur once, and the top ten carry 2.8%. This clone was picked up a small number of times. As yet, its antigen is unknown. V was clipped by 2 bases and J by 4 bases; unmatched bases: 1. The germline gives CDR1 SGHNT, CDR2 YYREEE (reference sequence). There are 13 residues in the CDR3. The sequence came from a woman aged 25-40 years in good health and CMV-seronegative. Material for sequencing was PBMCs. The V and J genes are TRBV5-4 and TRBJ1-1, with TRBD1 identical over 8 bases. The CDR3 DNA sequence: TGTGCCAGCAGCTTAACAGGGGGCACTGAAGCTTTCTTT. Translated, it gives CASSLTGGTEAFF.